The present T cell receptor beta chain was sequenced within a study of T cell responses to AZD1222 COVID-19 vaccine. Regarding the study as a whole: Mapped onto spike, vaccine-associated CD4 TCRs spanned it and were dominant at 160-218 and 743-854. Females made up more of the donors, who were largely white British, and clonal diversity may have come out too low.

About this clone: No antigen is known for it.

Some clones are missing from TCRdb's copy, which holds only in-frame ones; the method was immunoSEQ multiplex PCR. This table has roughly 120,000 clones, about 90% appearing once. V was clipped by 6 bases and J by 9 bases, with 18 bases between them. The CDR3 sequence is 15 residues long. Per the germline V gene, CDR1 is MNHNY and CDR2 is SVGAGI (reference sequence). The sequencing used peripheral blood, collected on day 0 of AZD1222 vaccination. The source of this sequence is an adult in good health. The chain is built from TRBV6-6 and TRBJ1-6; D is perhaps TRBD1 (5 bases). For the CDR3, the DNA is TGTGCCAGCAGACACCGGGACCGAGGAGGTTCACCCCTCCACTTT. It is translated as CASRHRDRGGSPLHF.